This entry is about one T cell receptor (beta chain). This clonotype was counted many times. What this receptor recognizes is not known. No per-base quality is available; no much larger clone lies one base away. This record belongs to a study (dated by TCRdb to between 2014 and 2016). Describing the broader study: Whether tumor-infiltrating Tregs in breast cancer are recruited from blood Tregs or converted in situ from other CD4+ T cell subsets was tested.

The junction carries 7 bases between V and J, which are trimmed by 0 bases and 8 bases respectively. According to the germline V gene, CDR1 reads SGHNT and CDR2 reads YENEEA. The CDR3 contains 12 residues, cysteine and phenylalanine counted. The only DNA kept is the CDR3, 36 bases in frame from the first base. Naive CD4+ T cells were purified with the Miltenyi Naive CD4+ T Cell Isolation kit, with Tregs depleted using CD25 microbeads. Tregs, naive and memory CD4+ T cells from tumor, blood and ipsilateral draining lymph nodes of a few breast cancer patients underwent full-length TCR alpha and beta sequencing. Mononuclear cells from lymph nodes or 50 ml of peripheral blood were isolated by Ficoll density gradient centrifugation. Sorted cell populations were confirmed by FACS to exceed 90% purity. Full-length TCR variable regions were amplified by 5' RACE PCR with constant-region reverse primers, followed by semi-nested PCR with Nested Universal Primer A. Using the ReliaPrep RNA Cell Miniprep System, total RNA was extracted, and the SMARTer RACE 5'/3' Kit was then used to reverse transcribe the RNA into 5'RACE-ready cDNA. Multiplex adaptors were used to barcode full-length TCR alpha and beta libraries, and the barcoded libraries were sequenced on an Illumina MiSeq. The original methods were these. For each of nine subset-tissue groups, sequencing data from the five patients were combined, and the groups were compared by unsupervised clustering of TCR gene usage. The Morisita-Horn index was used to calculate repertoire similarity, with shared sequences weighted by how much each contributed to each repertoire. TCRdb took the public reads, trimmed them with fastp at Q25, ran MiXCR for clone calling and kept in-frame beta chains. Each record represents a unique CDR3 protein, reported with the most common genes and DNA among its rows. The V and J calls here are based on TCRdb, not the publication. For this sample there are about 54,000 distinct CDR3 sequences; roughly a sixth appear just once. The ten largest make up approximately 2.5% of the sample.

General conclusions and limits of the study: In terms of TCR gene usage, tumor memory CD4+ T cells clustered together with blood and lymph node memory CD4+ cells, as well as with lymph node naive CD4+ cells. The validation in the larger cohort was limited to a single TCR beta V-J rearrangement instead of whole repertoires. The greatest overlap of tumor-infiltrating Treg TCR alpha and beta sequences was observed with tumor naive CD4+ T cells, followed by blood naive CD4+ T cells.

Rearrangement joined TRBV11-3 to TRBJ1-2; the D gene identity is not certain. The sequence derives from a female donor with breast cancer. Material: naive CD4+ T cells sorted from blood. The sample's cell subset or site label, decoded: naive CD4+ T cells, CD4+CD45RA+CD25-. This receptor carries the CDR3 CASSLDMVGYTF. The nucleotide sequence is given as TGTGCCAGCAGCTTAGATATGGTGGGCTACACCTTC.